This TCR beta chain originates from a study of blood T cell dynamics during melanoma immunotherapy. Whole-study context: Standard first-line treatment here was pembrolizumab or nivolumab plus ipilimumab in metastatic melanoma.

Time point indicated: week 3, after first cycle of checkpoint inhibitor. Produced via immunoSEQ multiplex PCR; TCRdb's table is partial and in-frame only. This repertoire shows over 9,000 clones, about 88% found once; its top ten account for 5% to 8%. The CDR3 extends over 12 amino acids. CDR1 LNHNV and CDR2 YYDKDF come from the germline V gene (reference sequence). The TCR comes from a human donor with melanoma. The source material was blood, sampled from a patient treated with checkpoint blockade. J is TRBJ2-3 and V is TRBV15; possibly TRBD2 for D (5 bases). The CDR3 protein is CASRRDTDTQYF. For the CDR3, the DNA is TGTGCTAGTCGCCGGGACACAGATACGCAGTATTTT.